The 8 T cell receptor beta chains reported below all come from one sample, sequenced in a study of Graves' ophthalmopathy and Graves' hyperthyroidism. Beta-chain TCR CDR3 regions were amplified from RNA transcripts. The authors performed first-round RT-PCR with HTBI primers and then a second-round multiplex PCR. TCRdb reprocessed the multiplex PCR reads with MiXCR, giving one entry per CDR3 protein. The sample lists 900,000 to 1,200,000 distinct CDR3 sequences; roughly two fifths were seen once. The sequencing input was peripheral blood or thyroid tissue (not recorded which). The receptors here all came from an adult man with Graves' hyperthyroidism.

The rearrangement uses TRBV25-1 and TRBJ2-5, with TRBD2 identical over 8 bases. This CDR3 comprises 17 residues. The germline V gene encodes CDR1 MGHDK and CDR2 SYGVNS. Trimming cost V 2 bases and J 2 bases; bases outside gene matches: 10. In DNA, the CDR3 is TGTGCCAGCAGTGAAACCCAGGGACTAGGGGTTCAAGAGACCCAGTACTTC. This encodes CASSETQGLGVQETQYF.

This clonotype occurred many times. The chain recombines TRBV7-9 with TRBJ2-7; no firm D call. The germline V gene encodes CDR1 SEHNR and CDR2 FQNEAQ (reference sequence). The CDR3 sequence is 15 residues long. The V and J ends lost 2 bases and 2 bases respectively, with 13 bases between them. The CDR3 DNA follows: TGTGCCAGCAGCTTATTGCCGGACCCCCCCTACGAGCAGTACTTC. Translation: CASSLLPDPPYEQYF.

This chain connects TRBV28 to TRBJ1-4, with D possibly TRBD1 on 5 matching bases. V was trimmed by 7 bases and J by 8 bases, leaving 17 bases between them. In germline, CDR1 is MDHEN, CDR2 SYDVKM. The CDR3 loop spans 14 amino acids. For the CDR3, the DNA is TGTGCCAGCACCGCCCGGGGGGAAGGAGAAAAACTGTTTTTT. Protein: CASTARGEGEKLFF.

The sample holds many counts of this clonotype. This chain uses TRBV20-1 with TRBJ2-5, with 8 bases fitting TRBD2. V gave up 5 bases and J gave up 0 bases; unmatched junction bases: 5. Germline values: CDR1 DFQATT, CDR2 SNEGSKA (reference sequence). This CDR3 contains 14 residues. The CDR3 coding sequence is TGCAGTGCTTGGATAGCGGGAAACCAAGAGACCCAGTACTTC. It is translated as CSAWIAGNQETQYF.

V usage is TRBV5-1 and J usage is TRBJ1-1; D remains unclear. V lost 1 base, J lost 5 bases, and 9 bases lay in between. CDR1 is SGHRS, CDR2 YFSETQ, per germline. The CDR3 extends over 13 amino acids. The CDR3 protein is CASSLLAETEAFF. In nucleotides, the CDR3 is TGCGCCAGCAGCTTGTTGGCAGAGACTGAAGCTTTCTTT.

V is TRBV7-2 and J is TRBJ2-7; D perhaps matches TRBD1 (6 bases). In germline, CDR1 is SGHTA, CDR2 FQGNSA. Trimming removed 5 bases from V and 0 bases from J, with 14 bases in between. The CDR3 is 15 amino acids. The CDR3 DNA reads TGTGCCAGCAGCGGATGGGACACGGGCTCCTACGAGCAGTACTTC. It codes for CASSGWDTGSYEQYF.

This clonotype showed up many times. V usage is TRBV7-9 and J usage is TRBJ1-1; D not resolved. CDR1 SEHNR and CDR2 FQNEAQ come from the germline V gene (reference sequence). The CDR3 sequence is 13 residues long. Trimming took 5 bases from V and 1 from J, leaving 8 bases between them. The CDR3 DNA follows: TGTGCCAGCAGCCCTCGACCGAACACTGAAGCTTTCTTT. Its translation is CASSPRPNTEAFF.

CDR3 coding DNA: TGTGCCAGCAGTTTTAGGGCGTTAGGGGCCAACGTCCTGACTTTC. Protein sequence: CASSFRALGANVLTF. V is TRBV6-5 and J is TRBJ2-6; no reliable D call. Germline CDR1 and CDR2: MNHEY and SVGAGI. The CDR3 length is 15 residues. V was pared by 4 bases and J by 4 bases, with 11 bases between.